This TCR beta chain was obtained from a study of shared T cell receptors in the human thymus. Repertoires were generated with immunoSEQ multiplex PCR, while TCRdb's copy carries only in-frame clones and drops some. The data show some 660,000 clones, approximately 89% seen once. Germline CDR1 reads SGDLS; CDR2 reads YYNGEE. V trimming: 3 bases; J trimming: 4 bases; junction bases outside the gene matches: 3. The CDR3 contains 14 residues. This sample also appeared in a second study, on human thymus T cells. As reported in that work: Having corrective surgery for congenital heart defects, healthy Finnish infants were the ones who donated. Corrective cardiac surgery supplied the resected thymus tissue. Apparent bias marked the V and J gene usage of thymic and blood repertoires. Related research found strongly overlapping thymic repertoires in unrelated individuals.

Sample: thymocytes. The TCR comes from a boy under three years old with a congenital heart defect. The chain is built from TRBV9 and TRBJ1-4, with 7 bases that match TRBD1. CDR3 sequence (DNA): TGTGCCAGCAGCGAGGACAGGCTTAATGAAAAACTGTTTTTT. Amino acids: CASSEDRLNEKLFF.